Listed here are 30 T cell receptor beta chains from one sample, sequenced in a study of monozygotic twins with cystic fibrosis listed by TCRdb under 2021. The library came from the immunoSEQ multiplex PCR assay. This is the immuneACCESS table as TCRdb keeps it, with only in-frame sequences that have V and J called. A part of the clones is gone; compared with another copy, unresolved V genes explain less than half, and the rest is unexplained. The sample has 30,000 to 40,000 clones on record, approximately 90% of them singletons. Under 0.25% of the sample is in the top ten clones. The material sequenced was blood. These TCRs come from a boy younger than 10 with cystic fibrosis.

The J gene is TRBJ2-7, the V gene TRBV7-2; D is tentatively TRBD1 or TRBD2 (5 bases each). The CDR3 has 15 residues. Germline V gives CDR1 SGHTA, CDR2 FQGNSA. Deletions cut 2 bases from V and 3 bases from J, with 14 bases between. Written as DNA, the CDR3 is TGTGCCAGCAGCTTATATCTGGTGGGGGACTACGAGCAGTACTTC. Protein: CASSLYLVGDYEQYF.

The chain links TRBV4-1 to TRBJ2-1; TRBD1 or TRBD2 may be the D gene (5 bases each). This CDR3 contains 17 residues. V was clipped by 0 bases and J by 3 bases, with 15 bases between them. Per germline, CDR1 MGHRA and CDR2 YSYEKL. The CDR3 DNA sequence: TGCGCCAGCAGCCAAGACCCGGCCAGGGCGGGCTACAATGAGCAGTTCTTC. It specifies CASSQDPARAGYNEQFF.

This clone was recorded once. The gene calls are TRBV6-5 and TRBJ1-5; TRBD1 is a possible D gene (6 bases). Deletions cut 6 bases from V and 6 bases from J, with 15 bases between. The CDR3 runs 14 residues. The germline V gene has CDR1 MNHEY and CDR2 SVGAGI. The CDR3 protein is CASRNGGGGQPQHF. In DNA form, the CDR3 reads TGTGCCAGCAGAAACGGGGGAGGGGGTCAGCCCCAGCATTTT.

The chain employs TRBV5-4 and TRBJ2-3; D possibly matches TRBD1 or TRBD2 (5 bases each). The CDR3 contains 16 residues. The V and J ends lost 2 bases and 4 bases respectively, with 17 bases between them. Germline V CDR1 and CDR2: SGHNT, YYREEE (reference sequence). The DNA of the CDR3 is TGTGCCAGCAGCTTTGACTGGGGGAGTCCCGCAGATACGCAGTATTTT. Its protein product is CASSFDWGSPADTQYF.

The V call is TRBV2, the J call TRBJ1-6, with 7 bases matching TRBD1. In germline, CDR1 is SNHLY, CDR2 FYNNEI. The CDR3 runs to 14 residues. After removal of 7 bases from V and 5 bases from J, the junction contained 5 bases not matched to a gene. The CDR3 DNA is TGTGCCAGCACCCGGGACAGAGATAATTCACCCCTCCACTTT. Amino acid sequence: CASTRDRDNSPLHF.

V and J are TRBV7-8 and TRBJ2-3, with D hard to call. The CDR3 runs to 15 residues. The V end lost 5 bases, the J end lost 0 bases, and 12 bases lay between the germline ends. Germline CDR1 reads SGHVS; CDR2 reads FQNEAQ. The DNA of the CDR3 is TGTGCCAGCAGCCCCAGTAGGGCTAGCACAGATACGCAGTATTTT. It encodes CASSPSRASTDTQYF.

V gene TRBV18 combines with J gene TRBJ2-1; no reliable D call. V was trimmed by 3 bases and J by 7 bases, leaving 4 bases between them. Germline assignment: CDR1 KGHSH and CDR2 LQKENI. The CDR3 has 11 residues. The CDR3 sequence: CASSPVNEQFF. In DNA, the CDR3 is TGTGCCAGCTCACCGGTGAATGAGCAGTTCTTC.

V is TRBV2 and J is TRBJ2-5; TRBD1 is a possible D gene (5 bases). CDR3 length equals 13 residues. Germline loops: CDR1 SNHLY, CDR2 FYNNEI. The germline V and J ends were trimmed by 8 bases and 6 bases, with 16 bases remaining between them. The CDR3 nucleotides are TGTGCCAGCGAGTGGGGCGGCGATAAGACCCAGTACTTC. Translation: CASEWGGDKTQYF.

The genes are TRBV27 and TRBJ1-2, with 9 bases matching TRBD1. CDR3 size: 12 residues. V was pared by 8 bases and J by 3 bases, with 1 base of the junction left unmatched. Germline V gives CDR1 MNHEY, CDR2 SMNVEV (reference sequence). CDR3 bases: TGTGCCAGCGGACAGGGGCACTATGGCTACACCTTC. Translating gives CASGQGHYGYTF.

V usage is TRBV4-3 and J usage is TRBJ1-1; D not resolved. Germline assignment: CDR1 LGHNA and CDR2 YSLEER. Trimming took off 0 bases at V and 5 bases at J, with 13 bases between the two ends. The CDR3 runs 15 residues. The chain's CDR3 is CASSQEGQRGTEAFF. CDR3 DNA sequence: TGCGCCAGCAGCCAAGAAGGGCAGAGAGGGACTGAAGCTTTCTTT.

The chain recombines TRBV2 with TRBJ1-1; no clear D gene. This CDR3 has 13 amino acids. The V gene lost 8 bases and the J gene lost 1 base, with 11 bases spanning the gap. Per the germline V gene, CDR1 is SNHLY and CDR2 is FYNNEI. The CDR3 reads CASSLRENTEAFF. The CDR3 DNA is TGTGCCAGCTCCCTACGGGAGAACACTGAAGCTTTCTTT.

This chain connects TRBV4-2 to TRBJ2-5, with 11 bases lining up with TRBD2. The length of the CDR3 is 14 residues. V shed 4 bases and J 5 bases; nucleotides not matched to a gene: 3. Germline V gene sequence: CDR1 LGHNA, CDR2 YNFKEQ. The CDR3, as DNA: TGTGCCAGCAGCCCCACTAGCGGGGGTGAGACCCAGTACTTC. Amino acid sequence: CASSPTSGGETQYF.

This rearrangement joins TRBV7-9 to TRBJ2-7; D gene unclear. Trimming left V 1 base short and J 3 bases short, with 7 bases between. This CDR3 region has 13 residues. CDR1 and CDR2 (germline): SEHNR, FQNEAQ (reference sequence). In DNA, the CDR3 is TGTGCCAGCAGCTTAGTGGAAAGCTACGAGCAGTACTTC. It is translated as CASSLVESYEQYF. The full variable domain, completed using reference TRBV7-9 and TRBJ2-7, is DTGVSQNPRHKITKRGQNVTFRCDPISEHNRLYWYRQTLGQGPEFLTYFQNEAQLEKSRLLSDRFSAERPKGSFSTLEIQRTEQGDSAMYLCASSLVESYEQYFGPGTRLTVT.

The chain joins TRBV7-8 to TRBJ2-2; 8 nucleotides align to TRBD1. Trimming at V came to 5 bases and at J to 6 bases, leaving 2 bases not matched to a gene. Germline V gene data show CDR1 as SGHVS and CDR2 as FQNEAQ. This CDR3 comprises 13 residues. The CDR3 DNA sequence: TGTGCCAGCAGCCCGGACAGGGCCGGGGAGCTGTTTTTT. Amino acids: CASSPDRAGELFF.

V gene TRBV18 combines with J gene TRBJ2-3; unclear D gene. Germline CDR1 and CDR2: KGHSH and LQKENI. With 3 bases removed from V and 2 bases from J, the gap between germline ends came to 12 bases. CDR3 length: 15 residues. As DNA, the CDR3 is TGTGCCAGCTCACCCGCCAGGCCGGCCACAGATACGCAGTATTTT. It is translated as CASSPARPATDTQYF.

The genes are TRBV18 and TRBJ2-7; D gene uncertain. The V end lost 3 bases, the J end lost 0 bases, and 6 bases lay between the germline ends. The CDR3 consists of 13 residues. Germline CDR1 KGHSH, CDR2 LQKENI. The CDR3: CASSPRASYEQYF. CDR3 DNA sequence: TGTGCCAGCTCACCCCGGGCCTCCTACGAGCAGTACTTC.

The rearrangement links TRBV6-1 to TRBJ2-5, with 13 bases matching TRBD2. The CDR3 contains 17 residues. V gave up 3 bases and J gave up 4 bases; unmatched junction bases: 8. Per germline, CDR1 MNHNS and CDR2 SASEGT. The DNA of the CDR3 is TGTGCCAGCAGTGATGTACTAGCGGGGGGGCCGGGAGAGACCCAGTACTTC. It codes for CASSDVLAGGPGETQYF.

This rearrangement joins TRBV25-1 to TRBJ1-3; D unclear. The CDR3 is made up of 16 amino acids. The germline V and J ends were trimmed by 2 bases and 3 bases, with 14 bases remaining between them. CDR1 MGHDK and CDR2 SYGVNS come from the germline V gene. The CDR3, as DNA: TGTGCCAGCAGTGAACCTGCAGGATGGGGTGGAAACACCATATATTTT. This sequence encodes CASSEPAGWGGNTIYF.

This clone was observed a handful of times. CDR3: CASSGPDSSGNTIYF. CDR3 nucleotide sequence: TGCGCCAGCAGCGGGCCGGACAGCTCTGGAAACACCATATATTTT. This chain connects TRBV5-1 to TRBJ1-3, with TRBD1 as a possible D gene (6 bases). The ends were cut back, 4 bases at V and 0 bases at J, with 11 bases in the middle. CDR3 length: 15 amino acids. CDR1 is SGHRS, CDR2 YFSETQ, per germline.

This clone was seen once. The chain couples TRBV18 to TRBJ1-6, with D hard to call. In germline, CDR1 is KGHSH, CDR2 LQKENI. Between the trimmed V and J ends, which lost 3 bases and 6 bases, there was a span of 9 bases. The CDR3 is 14 residues long. This CDR3 reads CASSPSDSNSPLHF. CDR3 DNA sequence: TGTGCCAGCTCACCTTCTGACTCTAATTCACCCCTCCACTTT.

The rearrangement joins TRBV5-4 to TRBJ2-7; possible D gene TRBD2, 5 bases. CDR3 length: 16 amino acids. In germline, CDR1 is SGHNT, CDR2 YYREEE (reference sequence). V lost 4 bases to trimming and J lost 6 bases, with 23 bases between them. The CDR3 spells CASSPSGGSLGFEQYF. CDR3 bases: TGTGCCAGCAGCCCGAGCGGCGGCTCCCTCGGGTTCGAGCAGTACTTC.

The V gene is TRBV10-1, the J gene TRBJ2-5; 10 bases match TRBD1. The CDR3 consists of 16 residues. V dropped 10 bases and J dropped 4; count of bases not matched to a gene: 15. Germline values: CDR1 WNHNN, CDR2 SYGVQD (reference sequence). The CDR3 protein is CATTTRAGTGAETQYF. CDR3 DNA sequence: TGCGCCACCACGACTAGGGCCGGGACAGGGGCAGAGACCCAGTACTTC.

The gene calls are TRBV4-3 and TRBJ2-5, with 9 bases that match TRBD1. From germline, CDR1 is LGHNA and CDR2 YSLEER. The V gene end was trimmed by 0 bases and the J gene end by 5 bases; junction bases not matched to a gene: 10. The CDR3 has 17 residues. The CDR3 bases are TGCGCCAGCAGCCAAGACCTCAGTACAGGGGGCTGGGAGACCCAGTACTTC. Its protein product is CASSQDLSTGGWETQYF.

The genes are TRBV4-3 and TRBJ1-4; no definite D call. The V gene lost 2 bases and the J gene lost 5 bases, with 9 bases spanning the gap. The CDR3 consists of 14 residues. Germline V CDR1 and CDR2: LGHNA, YSLEER. In nucleotides, the CDR3 is TGCGCCAGCAGCCAACGATTATACAATGAAAAACTGTTTTTT. Translating gives CASSQRLYNEKLFF.

This clone was observed a single time. This chain links TRBV19 with TRBJ1-2; D uncertain. V dropped 6 bases and J dropped 0 bases, with 14 bases sitting between them. CDR3 length: 15 residues. Germline-derived CDR1 and CDR2 are LNHDA and SQIVND (reference sequence). The CDR3: CASRLQPNTNYGYTF. For the CDR3, the DNA is TGTGCCAGTAGACTCCAGCCGAATACTAACTATGGCTACACCTTC.

The V gene is TRBV2, the J gene TRBJ2-2; a possible D gene is TRBD2 (5 bases). Trimming shortened V by 3 bases and J by 5 bases, and 7 bases separated the two germline ends. This CDR3 is 13 amino acids long. Germline loops: CDR1 SNHLY, CDR2 FYNNEI. CDR3 in DNA: TGTGCCAGCAGTGACCGGGAAACCGGGGAGCTGTTTTTT. Translation gives CASSDRETGELFF.

The chain has TRBV11-2 and TRBJ2-1; perhaps TRBD2 as D (5 bases). Germline V gives CDR1 SGHAT, CDR2 FQNNGV. The CDR3 spans 17 residues. V shed 1 base and J shed 0 bases, with 13 bases lying between them. The CDR3 DNA sequence: TGTGCCAGCAGCTTAGGCTTCGGGGAGAGCTCCTACAATGAGCAGTTCTTC. This sequence encodes CASSLGFGESSYNEQFF.

The chain employs TRBV19 and TRBJ2-7; the D gene is possibly TRBD2 (5 bases). V shed 4 bases and J shed 3 bases, with 13 bases lying between them. CDR3 length: 14 amino acids. CDR1 LNHDA and CDR2 SQIVND come from the germline V gene (reference sequence). The CDR3 loop is CASSTGLWVYEQYF. CDR3 bases: TGTGCCAGTAGTACCGGACTGTGGGTCTACGAGCAGTACTTC.

The gene calls are TRBV5-1 and TRBJ1-5, with TRBD1 identical over 8 bases. The CDR3 has 14 amino acids. Germline V lookup: CDR1 SGHRS, CDR2 YFSETQ. The V gene end was trimmed by 4 bases and the J gene end by 5 bases; junction bases not matched to a gene: 5. CDR3 nucleotide sequence: TGCGCCAGCAGCACCGGGACAGGCTATCAGCCCCAGCATTTT. It translates to CASSTGTGYQPQHF. Full variable domain (outside the CDR3, taken from reference TRBV5-1 and TRBJ1-5): KAGVTQTPRYLIKTRGQQVTLSCSPISGHRSVSWYQQTPGQGLQFLFEYFSETQRNKGNFPGRFSGRQFSNSRSEMNVSTLELGDSALYLCASSTGTGYQPQHFGDGTRLSIL.

This clone was found a few times. This chain links TRBV9 with TRBJ1-2, with 9 bases that match TRBD1. V shed 0 bases and J 7 bases; nucleotides not matched to a gene: 7. The germline V gene has CDR1 SGDLS and CDR2 YYNGEE. The CDR3 extends over 15 amino acids. CDR3 sequence reads: CASSVAGQGASGYTF. CDR3 sequence (DNA): TGTGCCAGCAGCGTAGCGGGACAGGGCGCAAGTGGCTACACCTTC.